This T cell receptor beta chain was captured in a study of Tregs in tolerant kidney transplant recipients. General study results and limits: Nucleotide sequences could not be compared across some patients' samples due to primer changes. Biological reproducibility was not directly addressed in this study. The small number of patients limits these findings pending further validation.

Note on this clone: What it binds is unknown.

Method: immunoSEQ multiplex PCR; TCRdb's copy keeps in-frame clones and lacks some. This sample's table has around 32,000 clones. The nonmyeloablative bone marrow transplants came from related graft donors, with transient mixed chimerism. CD4+CD25+CD127- Tregs, CD4+CD25- non-Tregs, CD4 and CD8 cells were sorted. The sample consisted of CD4+ T cells from blood (PBMCs), taken 24 months after the transplant. The clonotype originates from a human patient who received a combined kidney and bone marrow transplant. Some T cells may be provided by the graft donor.

CDR3 DNA, as far as it was read: TGTGCCAGTAGTATAGAAGAGGGTCAGCCC. Amino acid sequence: CASSIEEGQP. The full CDR3 protein reads CASSIEEGQPQHF. The chain joins TRBV19 to TRBJ1-5; D ambiguous. The read finishes 3 residues shy of the CDR3 end, and the germline J gene is used to complete it. CDR1 is LNHDA and CDR2 is SQIVND in the germline V gene (reference sequence). V was shortened by 0 bases and J by 6 bases, with 6 bases between the two germline ends. The CDR3 extends over 13 amino acids.